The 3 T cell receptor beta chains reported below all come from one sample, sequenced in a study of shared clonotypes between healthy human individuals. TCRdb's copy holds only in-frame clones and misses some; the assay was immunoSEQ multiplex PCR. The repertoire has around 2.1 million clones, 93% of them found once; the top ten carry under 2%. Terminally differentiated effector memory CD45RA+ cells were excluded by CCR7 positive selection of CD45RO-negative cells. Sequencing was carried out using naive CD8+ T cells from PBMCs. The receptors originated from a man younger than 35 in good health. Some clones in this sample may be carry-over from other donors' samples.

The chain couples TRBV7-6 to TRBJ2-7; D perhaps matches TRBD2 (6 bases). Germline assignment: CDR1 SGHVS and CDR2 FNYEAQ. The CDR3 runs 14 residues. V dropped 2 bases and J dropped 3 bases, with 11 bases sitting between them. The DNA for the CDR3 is TGTGCCAGCAGCTTACTGGCGGGAAGCTACGAGCAGTACTTC. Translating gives CASSLLAGSYEQYF.

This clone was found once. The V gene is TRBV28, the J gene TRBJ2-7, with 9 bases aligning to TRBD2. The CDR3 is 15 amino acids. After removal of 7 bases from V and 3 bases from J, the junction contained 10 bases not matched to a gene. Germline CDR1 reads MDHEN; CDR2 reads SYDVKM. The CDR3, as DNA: TGTGCCAGCACCGGGCTAGCGGGACTTAACTACGAGCAGTACTTC. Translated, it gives CASTGLAGLNYEQYF.

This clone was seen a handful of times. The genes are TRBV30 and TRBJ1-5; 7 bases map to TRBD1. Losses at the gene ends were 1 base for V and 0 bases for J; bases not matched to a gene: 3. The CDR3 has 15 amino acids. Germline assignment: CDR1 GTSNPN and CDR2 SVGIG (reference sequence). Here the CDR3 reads CAWSGGTDSNQPQHF. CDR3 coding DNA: TGTGCCTGGAGTGGGGGGACAGATAGCAATCAGCCCCAGCATTTT.